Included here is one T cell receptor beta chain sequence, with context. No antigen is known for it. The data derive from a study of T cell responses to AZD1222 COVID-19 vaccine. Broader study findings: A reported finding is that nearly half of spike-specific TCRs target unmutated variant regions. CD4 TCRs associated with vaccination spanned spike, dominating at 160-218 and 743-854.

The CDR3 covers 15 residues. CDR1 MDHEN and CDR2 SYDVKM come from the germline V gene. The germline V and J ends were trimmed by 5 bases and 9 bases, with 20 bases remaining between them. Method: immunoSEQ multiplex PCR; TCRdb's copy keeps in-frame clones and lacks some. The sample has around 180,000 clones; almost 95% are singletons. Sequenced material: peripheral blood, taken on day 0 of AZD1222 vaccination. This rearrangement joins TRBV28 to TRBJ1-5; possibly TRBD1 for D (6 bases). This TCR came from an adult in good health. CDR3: CASSGPTGNGWPQHF. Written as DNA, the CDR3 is TGTGCCAGCAGTGGACCTACAGGGAATGGTTGGCCCCAGCATTTT.